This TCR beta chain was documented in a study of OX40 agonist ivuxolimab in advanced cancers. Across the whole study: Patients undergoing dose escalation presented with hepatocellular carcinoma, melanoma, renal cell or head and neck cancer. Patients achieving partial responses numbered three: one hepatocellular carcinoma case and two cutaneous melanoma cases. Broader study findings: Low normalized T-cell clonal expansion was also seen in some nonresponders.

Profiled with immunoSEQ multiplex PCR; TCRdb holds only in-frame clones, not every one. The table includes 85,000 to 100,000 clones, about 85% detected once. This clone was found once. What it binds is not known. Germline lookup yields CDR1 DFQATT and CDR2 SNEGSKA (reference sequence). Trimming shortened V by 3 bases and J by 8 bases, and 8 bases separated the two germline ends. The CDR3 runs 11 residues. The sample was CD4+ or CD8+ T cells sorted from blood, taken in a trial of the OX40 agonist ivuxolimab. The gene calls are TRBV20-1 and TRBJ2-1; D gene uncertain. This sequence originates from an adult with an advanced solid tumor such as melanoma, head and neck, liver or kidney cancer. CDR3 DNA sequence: TGCAGTGCTAGGGTCGCCTATGAGCAGTTCTTC. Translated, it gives CSARVAYEQFF.